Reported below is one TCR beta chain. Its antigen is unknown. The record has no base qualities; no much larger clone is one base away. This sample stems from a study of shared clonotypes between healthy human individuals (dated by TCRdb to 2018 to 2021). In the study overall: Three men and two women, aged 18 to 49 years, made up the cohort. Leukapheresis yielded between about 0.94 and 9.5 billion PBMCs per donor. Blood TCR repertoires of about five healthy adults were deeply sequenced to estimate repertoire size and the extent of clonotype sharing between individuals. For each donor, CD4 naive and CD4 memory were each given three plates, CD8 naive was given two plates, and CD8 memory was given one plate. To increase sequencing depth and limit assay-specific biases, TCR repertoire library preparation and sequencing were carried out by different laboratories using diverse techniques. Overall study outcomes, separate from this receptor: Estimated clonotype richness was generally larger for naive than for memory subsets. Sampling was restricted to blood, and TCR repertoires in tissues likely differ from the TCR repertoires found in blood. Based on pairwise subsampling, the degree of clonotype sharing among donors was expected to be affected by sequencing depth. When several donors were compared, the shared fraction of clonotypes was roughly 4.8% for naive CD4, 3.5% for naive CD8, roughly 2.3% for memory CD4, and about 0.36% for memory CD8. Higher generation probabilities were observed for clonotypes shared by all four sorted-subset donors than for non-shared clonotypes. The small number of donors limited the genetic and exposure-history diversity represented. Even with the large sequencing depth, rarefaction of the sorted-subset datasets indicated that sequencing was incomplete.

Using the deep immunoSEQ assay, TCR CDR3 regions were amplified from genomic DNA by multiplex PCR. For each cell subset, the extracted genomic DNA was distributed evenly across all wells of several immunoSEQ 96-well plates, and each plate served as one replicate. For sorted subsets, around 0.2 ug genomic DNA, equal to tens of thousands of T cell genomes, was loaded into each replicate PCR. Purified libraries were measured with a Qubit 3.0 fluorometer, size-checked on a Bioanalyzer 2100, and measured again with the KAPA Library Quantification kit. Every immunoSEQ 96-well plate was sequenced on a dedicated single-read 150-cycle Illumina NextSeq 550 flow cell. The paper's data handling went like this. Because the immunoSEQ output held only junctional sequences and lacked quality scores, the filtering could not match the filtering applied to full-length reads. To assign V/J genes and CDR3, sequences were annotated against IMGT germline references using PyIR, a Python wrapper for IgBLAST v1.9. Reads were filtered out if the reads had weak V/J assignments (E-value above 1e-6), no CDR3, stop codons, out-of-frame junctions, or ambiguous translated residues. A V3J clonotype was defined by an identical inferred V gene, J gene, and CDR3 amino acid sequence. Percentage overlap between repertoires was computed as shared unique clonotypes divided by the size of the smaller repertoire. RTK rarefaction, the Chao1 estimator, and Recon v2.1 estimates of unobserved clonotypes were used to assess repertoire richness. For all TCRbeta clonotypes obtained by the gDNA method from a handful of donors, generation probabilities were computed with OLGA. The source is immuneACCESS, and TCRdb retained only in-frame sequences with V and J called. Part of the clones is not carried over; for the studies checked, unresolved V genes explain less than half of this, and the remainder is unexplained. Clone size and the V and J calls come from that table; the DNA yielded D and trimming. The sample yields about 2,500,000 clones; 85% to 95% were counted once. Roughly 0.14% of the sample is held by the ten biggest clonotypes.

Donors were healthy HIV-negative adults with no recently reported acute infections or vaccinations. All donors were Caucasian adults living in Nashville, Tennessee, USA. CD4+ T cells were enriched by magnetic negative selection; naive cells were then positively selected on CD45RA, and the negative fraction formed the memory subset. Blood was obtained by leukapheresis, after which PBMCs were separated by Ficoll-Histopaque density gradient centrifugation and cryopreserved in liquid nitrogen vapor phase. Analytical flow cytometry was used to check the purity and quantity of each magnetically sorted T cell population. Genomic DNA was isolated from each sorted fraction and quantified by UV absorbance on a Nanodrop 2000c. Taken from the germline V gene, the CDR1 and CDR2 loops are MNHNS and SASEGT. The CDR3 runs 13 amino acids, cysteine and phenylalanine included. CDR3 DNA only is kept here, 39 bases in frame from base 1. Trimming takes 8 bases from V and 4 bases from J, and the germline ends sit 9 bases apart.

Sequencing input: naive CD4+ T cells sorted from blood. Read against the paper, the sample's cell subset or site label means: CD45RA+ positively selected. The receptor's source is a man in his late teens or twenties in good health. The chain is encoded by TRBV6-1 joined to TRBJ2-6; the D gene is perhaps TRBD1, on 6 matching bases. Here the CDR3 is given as CASWGPGANVLTF. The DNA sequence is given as TGTGCCAGCTGGGGGCCAGGGGCCAACGTCCTGACTTTC.